These 22 T cell receptor beta chains share one sample of origin, sequenced in a study of T cells in women clearing cervical HPV infection. TCRdb keeps only in-frame clones here, not all; method: immunoSEQ multiplex PCR. Found here are 19,000 or so clones; the top ten clones hold around 3.2%. Source material: blood buffy coat. These receptors were obtained from a woman aged 18 to 75 with a cervical HPV16 infection that either progressed to CIN3+ or cleared (not recorded which).

To note about this clone: The read gets to within 3 residues of the CDR3 end, and the germline J gene fills in the rest. The rearrangement joins TRBV2 to TRBJ1-6; the match to TRBD1 covers 7 bases. This CDR3 contains 12 residues. The ends lost 6 bases at V and 7 bases at J; junction bases unmatched: 0. CDR1 and CDR2 (germline): SNHLY, FYNNEI. The CDR3 protein is CASRGQNSPLHF. CDR3 DNA, as far as it was read: TGTGCCAGCAGGGGACAGAATTCACCC.

As concerns this clone: The read finishes 3 residues shy of the CDR3 end, and the germline J gene is used to complete it. The chain has TRBV5-6 and TRBJ1-2, with D possibly TRBD1 on 5 matching bases. The germline V gene encodes CDR1 SGHDT and CDR2 YYEEEE. This CDR3 has 12 residues. The chain's CDR3 is CASSKQGDGYTF. The covered CDR3 bases are TGTGCCAGCAGCAAGCAGGGAGACGGC. Full variable domain (rest looked up from reference TRBV5-6 and TRBJ1-2): DAGVTQSPTHLIKTRGQQVTLRCSPKSGHDTVSWYQQALGQGPQFIFQYYEEEERQRGNFPDRFSGHQFPNYSSELNVNALLLGDSALYLCASSKQGDGYTFGSGTRLTVV.

A word on this clone: From the germline J gene comes the end of the CDR3, since the read stops 3 residues before it. The gene calls are TRBV13 and TRBJ1-2; 7 bases fit TRBD1. CDR3 size: 13 residues. J lost 4 bases, V lost 3 bases, and 2 bases had no gene match. Germline V gives CDR1 PRHDT, CDR2 FYEKMQ (reference sequence). Partial CDR3 DNA: TGTGCCAGCAGCTTTGACAGGGTCTATGGC. Amino acids: CASSFDRVYG. The full CDR3 protein is CASSFDRVYGYTF.

Points on this clone: The observed sequence ends 3 residues before the CDR3 terminus, with the missing tail filled in from the germline J gene. The J gene is TRBJ2-3, the V gene TRBV4-2; TRBD2 agrees at 7 bases. This CDR3 has 15 residues. Germline-derived CDR1 and CDR2 are LGHNA and YNFKEQ. The V gene end was trimmed by 8 bases and the J gene end by 7 bases; junction bases not matched to a gene: 15. Incomplete CDR3 DNA: TGTGCCAGCGGAGAAATTAGCGGGCTCCCCAATACG. Encoded protein: CASGEISGLPNT. The whole CDR3 is CASGEISGLPNTQYF.

Comment on this clone: The read falls 3 residues short of the CDR3 end, and the missing part is taken from the germline J gene. This sample includes further DNA sequences coding for the same CDR3. The chain carries TRBV18 and TRBJ1-5; D is undetermined. V shed 2 bases and J shed 2 bases, with 4 bases lying between them. From germline, CDR1 is KGHSH and CDR2 LQKENI. There are 13 residues in the CDR3. The covered CDR3 bases are TGTGCCAGCTCACCAGAGGGCAATCAGCCC. The encoded protein is CASSPEGNQP. The whole CDR3 region reads CASSPEGNQPQHF.

A word on this clone: The CDR3 end lies 3 residues beyond the end of the read and is filled in from the germline J gene. The J gene is TRBJ2-5, the V gene TRBV7-8, with 9 bases lining up with TRBD2. Germline V gene lookup returns CDR1 SGHVS and CDR2 FQNEAQ. The CDR3 contains 15 residues. Trimming removed 0 bases from V and 5 bases from J; junction bases left unmatched: 4. CDR3: CASSLALAGWETQYF. The CDR3 DNA, read in part, is TGTGCCAGCAGCTTAGCTCTAGCGGGGTGGGAGACC.

Note on this clone: Its ends do not fully match the called genes, so a read error is possible. The observed sequence ends 3 residues before the CDR3 terminus, with the missing tail filled in from the germline J gene. This rearrangement joins TRBV4-2 to TRBJ2-3; 7 bases align to TRBD2. Germline loops: CDR1 LGHNA, CDR2 YNFKEQ. The length of the CDR3 is 16 residues. The chain's CDR3 is CASSQASGGYTDTQYF. The sequenced CDR3 bases are TGCGCCAGCAGCCAAGCTAGCGGTGGATACACAGATACG.

Of note for this clone: The read stops 3 residues short of the end of the CDR3; the missing end is completed from the germline J gene. This chain links TRBV7-3 with TRBJ2-1; 8 bases are a match to TRBD2. The CDR3 spans 15 residues. In germline, CDR1 is SGHTA, CDR2 FQGTGA. After removal of 1 base from V and 5 bases from J, the junction contained 4 bases not matched to a gene. The covered CDR3 bases are TGTGCCAGCAGCTTAAAAATAGCGGGGCACAATGAG. Translated, it gives CASSLKIAGHNE. The CDR3 in its entirety is CASSLKIAGHNEQFF. The variable domain in full, completed from reference TRBV7-3 and TRBJ2-1, reads GAGVSQTPSNKVTEKGKYVELRCDPISGHTALYWYRQSLGQGPEFLIYFQGTGAADDSGLPNDRFFAVRPEGSVSTLKIQRTERGDSAVYLCASSLKIAGHNEQFFGPGTRLTVL.

About this clone: The missing CDR3 end, 3 residues past where the read stops, is filled in from the germline J gene. The chain employs TRBV20-1 and TRBJ2-2, with D uncertain. From germline, CDR1 is DFQATT and CDR2 SNEGSKA (reference sequence). This CDR3 is 12 amino acids long. The V gene lost 5 bases and the J gene lost 6 bases, with 10 bases spanning the gap. CDR3 protein: CSAGREAGELFF. CDR3 DNA, as far as it was read: TGCAGTGCTGGCCGAGAGGCCGGGGAG.

Notes on this clone: The read ends 3 residues early relative to the CDR3; the germline J gene fills the gap. This chain joins TRBV7-2 and TRBJ2-5, with a weak D call TRBD1 (5 bases). The V end lost 2 bases, the J end lost 2 bases, and 12 bases lay between the germline ends. Looked up from germline, CDR1 is SGHTA and CDR2 is FQGNSA. CDR3 length: 15 amino acids. CDR3 loop: CASSLFAGSQETQYF. The covered CDR3 bases are TGTGCCAGCAGCTTATTTGCAGGGTCTCAAGAGACC.

Comments on this clone: Coverage ceases 3 residues before the CDR3 finishes, and the germline J gene fills in the end. The rearrangement uses TRBV2 and TRBJ2-3, with 10 bases matching TRBD2. CDR1 SNHLY and CDR2 FYNNEI come from the germline V gene. Unmatched junction bases numbered 4, after V lost 6 bases and J lost 4 bases. The CDR3 is 14 residues long. CDR3 DNA, as far as it was read: TGTGCCAGCAGAGGGGGACTAGCGTCAGATACG. Protein product: CASRGGLASDT. The whole CDR3 reads CASRGGLASDTQYF.

As concerns this clone: The read gets to within 3 residues of the CDR3 end, and the germline J gene fills in the rest. The chain combines TRBV18 with TRBJ1-2; 8 bases match TRBD1. The germline V gene encodes CDR1 KGHSH and CDR2 LQKENI. This CDR3 has 15 amino acids. Germline trimming cut 6 bases from V and 2 bases from J; bases unmatched to any gene: 8. CDR3 region: CASSYGGQANYGYTF. The part of the CDR3 DNA that was read is TGTGCCAGCTCCTACGGGGGACAGGCCAACTATGGC.

As to this clone: Read data end 3 residues before the CDR3 end; the end is taken from the germline J gene. The V and J genes are TRBV19 and TRBJ1-1, with D unclear. Germline-derived CDR1 and CDR2 are LNHDA and SQIVND (reference sequence). The CDR3 runs 16 residues. V lost 5 bases, J lost 1 base, and 17 bases lay in between. CDR3 sequence reads: CASSSPRFLQNTEAFF. The CDR3 DNA, read in part, is TGTGCCAGTAGTTCCCCGAGGTTCCTTCAGAACACTGAA.

With respect to this clone: The read gets to within 3 residues of the CDR3 end, and the germline J gene fills in the rest. The chain carries TRBV18 and TRBJ1-2; D might be TRBD1 (5 bases). CDR1 and CDR2 (germline): KGHSH, LQKENI. V was trimmed by 2 bases and J by 4 bases, leaving 11 bases between them. The CDR3 is made up of 14 amino acids. The CDR3 DNA, read in part, is TGTGCCAGCTCACCAAGTGAGGGACTCTATGGC. Translation: CASSPSEGLYG. The full CDR3 reads CASSPSEGLYGYTF.

Comments on this clone: The observed sequence ends 3 residues before the CDR3 terminus, with the missing tail filled in from the germline J gene. The chain links TRBV20-1 to TRBJ1-1, with 8 nucleotides matching TRBD1. This CDR3 has 14 amino acids. Germline CDR1 is DFQATT and CDR2 is SNEGSKA (reference sequence). The trim removed 1 base at V and 4 bases at J, leaving 5 bases unmatched. The CDR3 reads CSARVQGGSTEAFF. The sequenced part of the CDR3 DNA is TGCAGTGCTAGAGTACAGGGGGGGAGCACTGAA.

A word on this clone: The read terminates 3 residues ahead of where the CDR3 ends, so the germline J gene completes it. The V gene is TRBV6-2 or TRBV6-3, the J gene TRBJ2-7; 8 bases fit TRBD2. Per germline, CDR1 MNHEY and CDR2 SVGEGT. V gave up 2 bases and J gave up 2 bases; unmatched junction bases: 8. This CDR3 contains 16 residues. The sequenced CDR3 bases are TGTGCCAGCAGTTACCCACGTAGCGGGGCGACCTACGAG. This translates into CASSYPRSGATYE. The complete CDR3 reads CASSYPRSGATYEQYF.

The CDR3 sequence is CASSSTVDSGNTIYF. CDR3 DNA, as far as it was read: TGCGCCAGCAGCTCGACAGTGGACTCTGGAAACACC. This chain connects TRBV5-1 to TRBJ1-3; weak D call: TRBD1 (5 bases). The read terminates 3 residues ahead of where the CDR3 ends, so the germline J gene completes it. This CDR3 spans 15 amino acids. Germline CDR1 and CDR2: SGHRS and YFSETQ. The germline V and J ends were trimmed by 3 bases and 0 bases, with 10 bases remaining between them. The full variable domain, in which reference TRBV5-1 and TRBJ1-3 provide the parts outside the CDR3, is KAGVTQTPRYLIKTRGQQVTLSCSPISGHRSVSWYQQTPGQGLQFLFEYFSETQRNKGNFPGRFSGRQFSNSRSEMNVSTLELGDSALYLCASSSTVDSGNTIYFGEGSWLTVV.

In regard to this clone: The CDR3 end falls 3 residues outside the read, so it is completed with the germline J gene. This rearrangement joins TRBV2 to TRBJ2-7, with 8 positions matching TRBD2. Looked up from germline, CDR1 is SNHLY and CDR2 is FYNNEI. The CDR3 is 16 amino acids. The J segment lost 3 bases and the V segment lost 6 bases, leaving 13 bases of the junction unmatched. CDR3 bases read: TGTGCCAGCAGGGGTCTGGCGGGGGGAAATTTCTACGAG. This encodes CASRGLAGGNFYE. The entire CDR3 protein is CASRGLAGGNFYEQYF.

On this clone itself: The read terminates 3 residues before the CDR3 end, so the remaining end is supplied by the germline J gene. The chain is built from TRBV5-1 and TRBJ1-2; 8 bases agree with TRBD1. Germline V gives CDR1 SGHRS, CDR2 YFSETQ. This CDR3 is 12 amino acids long. The chain's CDR3 is CASSWGQADYTF. The DNA read from the CDR3 is TGCGCCAGCAGCTGGGGACAGGCTGAC.

Comment on this clone: The CDR3 end lies 3 residues beyond the end of the read and is filled in from the germline J gene. This chain links TRBV13 with TRBJ1-3; 8 bases fit TRBD1. V gave up 1 base and J gave up 4 bases; unmatched junction bases: 6. Germline CDR1 reads PRHDT; CDR2 reads FYEKMQ (reference sequence). The CDR3 is 16 residues long. Incomplete CDR3 DNA: TGTGCCAGCAGCTTAGTACAGGGGGAGAGAGGAAACACC. Its translation: CASSLVQGERGNT. The whole CDR3 sequence is CASSLVQGERGNTIYF.

Concerning this clone itself: The read stops 3 residues short of the end of the CDR3; the missing end is completed from the germline J gene. This chain joins TRBV19 and TRBJ2-5, with a tentative D call TRBD1 (6 bases). Trimming pared 4 bases from V and 0 bases from J, leaving 6 bases between. The CDR3 is 13 amino acids. Per germline, CDR1 LNHDA and CDR2 SQIVND (reference sequence). The CDR3 loop reads CASSRTDQETQYF. The CDR3 bases that were read are TGTGCCAGTAGTAGGACAGACCAAGAGACC.

Notes on this clone: Sequencing ends 3 residues short of the CDR3 end; the germline J gene provides the rest. J is TRBJ2-7 and V is TRBV19; tentatively, D is TRBD1 (5 bases). This CDR3 has 16 residues. Germline CDR1 and CDR2: LNHDA and SQIVND (reference sequence). The germline V and J ends were trimmed by 2 bases and 0 bases, with 14 bases remaining between them. The CDR3 spells CASSIIPQVNSYEQYF. CDR3 bases read: TGTGCCAGTAGTATAATCCCACAGGTGAACTCCTACGAG.